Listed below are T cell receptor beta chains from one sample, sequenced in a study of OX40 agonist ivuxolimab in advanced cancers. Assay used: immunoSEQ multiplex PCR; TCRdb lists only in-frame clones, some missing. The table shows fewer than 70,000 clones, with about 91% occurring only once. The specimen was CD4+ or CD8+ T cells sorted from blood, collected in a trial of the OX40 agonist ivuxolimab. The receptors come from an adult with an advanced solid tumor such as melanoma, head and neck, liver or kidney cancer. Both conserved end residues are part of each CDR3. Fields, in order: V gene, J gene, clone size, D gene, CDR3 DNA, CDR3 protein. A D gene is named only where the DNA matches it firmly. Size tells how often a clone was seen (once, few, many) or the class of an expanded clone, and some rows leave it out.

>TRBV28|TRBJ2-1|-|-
TGTGCCAGCAGTTTTGGTGGGAGTGGTAATGAGCAGTTCTTC
CASSFGGSGNEQFF
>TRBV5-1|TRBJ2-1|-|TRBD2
TGCGCCAGCAGCTTGGCCGTAACTAGCGGGAGCACCAATGAGCAGTTCTTC
CASSLAVTSGSTNEQFF
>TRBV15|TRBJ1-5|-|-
TGTGCCACCAGCAGAGGCAGGGGTGGAAATCAGCCCCAGCATTTT
CATSRGRGGNQPQHF
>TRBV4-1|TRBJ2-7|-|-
TGCGCCAGCACAAGATCCCAAGAAGGTGGTTTCCACGAGCAGTACTTC
CASTRSQEGGFHEQYF
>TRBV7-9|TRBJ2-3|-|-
TGTGCCAGCAGTTTTCGGGGACTCACAGATACGCAGTATTTT
CASSFRGLTDTQYF
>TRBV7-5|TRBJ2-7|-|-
TGTGTCAGAAGCTCCGGGACACTAAGGACTAGCGGGAGCAACGAGCAGTACTTC
CVRSSGTLRTSGSNEQYF
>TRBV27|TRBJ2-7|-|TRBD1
TGTGCCAGCAGTTTAGACCACAGGGGTCCCTACGAGCAGTACTTC
CASSLDHRGPYEQYF
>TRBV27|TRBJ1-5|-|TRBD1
TGTGCCAGCAGTCTCCAGGGGGGCGATCAGCCCCAGCATTTT
CASSLQGGDQPQHF
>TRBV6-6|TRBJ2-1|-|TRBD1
TGTGCCAGTTCCGGGACAGGGAATGAGCAGTTCTTC
CASSGTGNEQFF
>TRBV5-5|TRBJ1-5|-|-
TGTGCCAGCAGCTTGAGCCTGGTCGGCAATCAGCCCCAGCATTTT
CASSLSLVGNQPQHF
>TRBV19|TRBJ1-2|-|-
TGTGCCAGTCGGGACCGTGCTAACTATGGCTACACCTTC
CASRDRANYGYTF
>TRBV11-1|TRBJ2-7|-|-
TGTGCCAGCAGCCTAGGGGCGCACTACGAGCAGTACTTC
CASSLGAHYEQYF
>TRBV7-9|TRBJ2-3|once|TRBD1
TGTGCCAGCAGCGCCCCAGAGGGACAGACACTTGATACGCAGTATTTT
CASSAPEGQTLDTQYF
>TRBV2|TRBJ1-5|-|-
TGTGCCAGCAGTGGGGAGGGGTTTGGTCAGCCCCAGCATTTT
CASSGEGFGQPQHF
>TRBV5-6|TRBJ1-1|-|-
TGTGCCAGCAGCTTGGGGTCGGGTGGGGGACTCTGGAACACTGAAGCTTTCTTT
CASSLGSGGGLWNTEAFF
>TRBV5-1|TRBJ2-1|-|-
TGCGCCAGCAGCTTGGTTGGTAATTCCTACAATGAGCAGTTCTTC
CASSLVGNSYNEQFF
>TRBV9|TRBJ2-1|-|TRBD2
TGTGCCAGCACGGCGGGAGGTGAGCAGTTCTTC
CASTAGGEQFF
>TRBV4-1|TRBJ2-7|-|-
TGCGCCAGCAGCCACGGCTACGAGCAGTACTTC
CASSHGYEQYF
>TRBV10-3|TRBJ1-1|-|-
TGTGCCATCAGTGGAACAGGCGGCACAAAGAACACTGAAGCTTTCTTT
CAISGTGGTKNTEAFF
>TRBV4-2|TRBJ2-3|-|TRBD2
TGTGCCAGCAGCCAGGACCCCGATAGCGGGAGTACAGATACGCAGTATTTT
CASSQDPDSGSTDTQYF